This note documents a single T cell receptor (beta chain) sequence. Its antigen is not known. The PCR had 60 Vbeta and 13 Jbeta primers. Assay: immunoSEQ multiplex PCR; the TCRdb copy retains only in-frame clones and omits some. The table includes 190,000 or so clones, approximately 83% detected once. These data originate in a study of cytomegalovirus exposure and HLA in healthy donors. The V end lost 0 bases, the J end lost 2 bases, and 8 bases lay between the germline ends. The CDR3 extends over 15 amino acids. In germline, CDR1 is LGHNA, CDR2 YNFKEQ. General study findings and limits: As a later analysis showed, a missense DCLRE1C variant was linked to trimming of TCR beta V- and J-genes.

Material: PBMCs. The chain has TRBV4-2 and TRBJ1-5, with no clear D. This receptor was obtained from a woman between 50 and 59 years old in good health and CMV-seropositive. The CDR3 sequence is CASSQDLRGNQPQHF. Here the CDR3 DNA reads TGTGCCAGCAGCCAAGATTTGCGGGGCAATCAGCCCCAGCATTTT.